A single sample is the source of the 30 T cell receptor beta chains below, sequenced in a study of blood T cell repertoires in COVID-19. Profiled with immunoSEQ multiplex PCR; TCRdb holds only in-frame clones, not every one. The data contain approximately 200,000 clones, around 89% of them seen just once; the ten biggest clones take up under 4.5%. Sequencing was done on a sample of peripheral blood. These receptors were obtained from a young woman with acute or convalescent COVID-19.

As DNA, the CDR3 is TGTGCCAGCAGCGGGAGCGGGCTACGACCCTACGAGCAGTACTTC. Translation: CASSGSGLRPYEQYF. The V call is TRBV9, the J call TRBJ2-7; D is perhaps TRBD2 (6 bases). V gave up 3 bases and J gave up 2 bases, with 15 bases separating them. CDR1 is SGDLS and CDR2 is YYNGEE in the germline V gene. CDR3 size: 15 residues.

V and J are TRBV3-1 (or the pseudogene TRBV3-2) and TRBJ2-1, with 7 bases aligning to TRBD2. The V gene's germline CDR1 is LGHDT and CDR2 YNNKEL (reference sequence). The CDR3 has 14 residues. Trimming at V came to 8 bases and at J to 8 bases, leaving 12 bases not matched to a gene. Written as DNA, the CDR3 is TGTGCCAGCGCCCAGCGGGGACGGCGATATGAGCAGTTCTTC. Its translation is CASAQRGRRYEQFF.

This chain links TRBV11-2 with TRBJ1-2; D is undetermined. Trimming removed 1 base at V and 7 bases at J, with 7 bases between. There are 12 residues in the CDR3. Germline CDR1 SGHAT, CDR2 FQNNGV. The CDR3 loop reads CASSLVSGGYTF. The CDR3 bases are TGTGCCAGCAGCTTAGTGAGCGGTGGCTACACCTTC.

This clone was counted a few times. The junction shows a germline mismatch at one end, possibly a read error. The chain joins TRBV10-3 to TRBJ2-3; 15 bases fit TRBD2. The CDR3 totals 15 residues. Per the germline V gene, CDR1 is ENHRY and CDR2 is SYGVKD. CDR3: CAISEASGTSGRLNF. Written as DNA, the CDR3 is TGTGCCATCAGTGAGGCCTCCGGGACTAGCGGGAGGTTGAATTTT.

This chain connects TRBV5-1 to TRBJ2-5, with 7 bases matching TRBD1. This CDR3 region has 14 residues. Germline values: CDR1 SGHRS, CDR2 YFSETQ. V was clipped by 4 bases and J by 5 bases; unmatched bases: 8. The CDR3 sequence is CASSREGGTETQYF. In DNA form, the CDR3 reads TGCGCCAGCAGCCGAGAAGGGGGCACGGAGACCCAGTACTTC.

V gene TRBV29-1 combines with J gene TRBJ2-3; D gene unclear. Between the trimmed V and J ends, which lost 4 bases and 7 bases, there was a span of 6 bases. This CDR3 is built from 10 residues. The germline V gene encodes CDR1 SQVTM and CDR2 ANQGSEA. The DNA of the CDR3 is TGCAGCGTTGCCTTTTATACGCAGTATTTT. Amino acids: CSVAFYTQYF.

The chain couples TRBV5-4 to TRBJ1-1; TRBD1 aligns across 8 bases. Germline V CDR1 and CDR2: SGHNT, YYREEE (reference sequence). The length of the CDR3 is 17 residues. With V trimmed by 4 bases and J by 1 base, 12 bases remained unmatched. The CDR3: CASSPSRQGARNTEAFF. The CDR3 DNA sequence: TGTGCCAGCAGCCCATCCCGGCAGGGGGCGAGGAACACTGAAGCTTTCTTT.

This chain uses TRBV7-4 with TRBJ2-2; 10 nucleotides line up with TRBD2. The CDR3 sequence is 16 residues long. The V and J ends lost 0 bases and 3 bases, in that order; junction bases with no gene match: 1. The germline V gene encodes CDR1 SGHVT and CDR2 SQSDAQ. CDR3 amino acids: CASSLALAGDTGELFF. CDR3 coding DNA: TGTGCCAGCAGCTTAGCGCTAGCGGGAGACACCGGGGAGCTGTTTTTT.

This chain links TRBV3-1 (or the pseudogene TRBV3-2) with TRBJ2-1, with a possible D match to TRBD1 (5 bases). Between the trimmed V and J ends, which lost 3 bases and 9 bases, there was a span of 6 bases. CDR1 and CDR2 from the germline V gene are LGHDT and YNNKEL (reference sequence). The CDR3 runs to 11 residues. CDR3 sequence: CASSHRAEQFF. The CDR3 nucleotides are TGTGCCAGCAGCCACAGGGCTGAGCAGTTCTTC.

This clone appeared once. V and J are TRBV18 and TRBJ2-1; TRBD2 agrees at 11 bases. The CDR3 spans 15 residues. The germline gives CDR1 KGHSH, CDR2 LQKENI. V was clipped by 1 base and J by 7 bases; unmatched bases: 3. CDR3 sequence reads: CASSPRLAGSNEQFF. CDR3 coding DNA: TGTGCCAGCTCACCACGACTAGCGGGATCTAATGAGCAGTTCTTC.

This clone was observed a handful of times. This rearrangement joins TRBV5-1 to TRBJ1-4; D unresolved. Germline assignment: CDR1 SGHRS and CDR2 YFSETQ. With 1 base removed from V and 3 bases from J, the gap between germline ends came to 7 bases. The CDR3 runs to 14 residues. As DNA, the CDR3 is TGCGCCAGCAGCTTGCGGTTGCCTAATGAAAAACTGTTTTTT. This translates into CASSLRLPNEKLFF.

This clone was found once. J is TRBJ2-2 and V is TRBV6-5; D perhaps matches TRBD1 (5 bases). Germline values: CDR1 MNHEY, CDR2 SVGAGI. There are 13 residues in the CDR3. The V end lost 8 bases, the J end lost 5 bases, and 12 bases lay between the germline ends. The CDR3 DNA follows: TGTGCCAGCCTGCTCCCAGGGACCGGGGAGCTGTTTTTT. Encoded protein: CASLLPGTGELFF.

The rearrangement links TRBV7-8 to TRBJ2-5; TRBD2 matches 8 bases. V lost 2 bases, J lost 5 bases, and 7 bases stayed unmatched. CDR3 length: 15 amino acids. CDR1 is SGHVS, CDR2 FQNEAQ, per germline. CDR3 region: CASSLWSGGGETQYF. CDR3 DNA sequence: TGTGCCAGCAGCTTATGGTCGGGAGGGGGTGAGACCCAGTACTTC.

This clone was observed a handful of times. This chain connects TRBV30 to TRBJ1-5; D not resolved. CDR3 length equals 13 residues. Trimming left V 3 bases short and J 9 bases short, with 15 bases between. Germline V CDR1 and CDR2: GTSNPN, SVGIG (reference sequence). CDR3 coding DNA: TGTGCCTGGAGCGCACGGGTGACGTCGCCCCAGCATTTT. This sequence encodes CAWSARVTSPQHF.

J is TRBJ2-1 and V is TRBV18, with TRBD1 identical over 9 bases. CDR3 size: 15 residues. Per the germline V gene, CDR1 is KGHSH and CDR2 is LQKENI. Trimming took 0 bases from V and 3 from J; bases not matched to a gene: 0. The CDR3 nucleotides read TGTGCCAGCTCACCACCGGGACAGGGCTACAATGAGCAGTTCTTC. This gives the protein CASSPPGQGYNEQFF.

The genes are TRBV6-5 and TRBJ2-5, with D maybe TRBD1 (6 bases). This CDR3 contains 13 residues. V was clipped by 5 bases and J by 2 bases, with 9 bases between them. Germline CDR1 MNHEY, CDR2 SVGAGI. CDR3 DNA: TGTGCCAGCAGTATACAGGGACAAGAGACCCAGTACTTC. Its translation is CASSIQGQETQYF.

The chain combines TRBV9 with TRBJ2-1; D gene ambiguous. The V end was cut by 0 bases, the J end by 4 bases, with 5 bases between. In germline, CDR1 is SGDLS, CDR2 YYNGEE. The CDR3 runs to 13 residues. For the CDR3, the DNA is TGTGCCAGCAGCGTAGGTCGTTACAATGAGCAGTTCTTC. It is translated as CASSVGRYNEQFF.

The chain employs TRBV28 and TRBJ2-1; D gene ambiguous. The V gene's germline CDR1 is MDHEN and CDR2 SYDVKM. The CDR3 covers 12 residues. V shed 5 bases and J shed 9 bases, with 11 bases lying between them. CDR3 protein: CASSPPRREQFF. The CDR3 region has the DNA TGTGCCAGCAGTCCTCCGAGGCGTGAGCAGTTCTTC.

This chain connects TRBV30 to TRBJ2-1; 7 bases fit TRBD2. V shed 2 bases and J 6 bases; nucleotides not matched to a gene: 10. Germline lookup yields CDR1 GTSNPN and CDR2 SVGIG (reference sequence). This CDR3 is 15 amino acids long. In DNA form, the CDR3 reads TGTGCCTGGAGTTTAGGGGAGGGACTCTTCAATGAGCAGTTCTTC. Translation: CAWSLGEGLFNEQFF.

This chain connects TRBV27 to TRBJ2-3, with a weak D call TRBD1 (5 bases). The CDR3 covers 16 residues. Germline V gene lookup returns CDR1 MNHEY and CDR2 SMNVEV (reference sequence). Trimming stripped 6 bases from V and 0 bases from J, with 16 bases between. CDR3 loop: CASSFYIGVSTDTQYF. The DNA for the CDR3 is TGTGCCAGCAGCTTCTACATAGGGGTTAGCACAGATACGCAGTATTTT.

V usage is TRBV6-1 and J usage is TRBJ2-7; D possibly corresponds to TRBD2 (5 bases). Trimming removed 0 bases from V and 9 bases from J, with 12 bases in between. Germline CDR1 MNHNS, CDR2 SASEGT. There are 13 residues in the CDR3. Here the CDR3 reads CASSEAARTRQYF. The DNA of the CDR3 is TGTGCCAGCAGTGAAGCGGCCAGGACTCGGCAGTACTTC.

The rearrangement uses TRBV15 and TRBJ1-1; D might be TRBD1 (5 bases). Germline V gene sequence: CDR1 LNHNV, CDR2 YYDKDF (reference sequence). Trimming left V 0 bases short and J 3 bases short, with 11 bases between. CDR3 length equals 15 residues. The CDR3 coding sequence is TGTGCCACCAGCAGAGACGGATCGGGGGACACTGAAGCTTTCTTT. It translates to CATSRDGSGDTEAFF. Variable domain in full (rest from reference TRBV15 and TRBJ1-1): DAMVIQNPRYQVTQFGKPVTLSCSQTLNHNVMYWYQQKSSQAPKLLFHYYDKDFNNEADTPDNFQSRRPNTSFCFLDIRSPGLGDTAMYLCATSRDGSGDTEAFFGQGTRLTVV.

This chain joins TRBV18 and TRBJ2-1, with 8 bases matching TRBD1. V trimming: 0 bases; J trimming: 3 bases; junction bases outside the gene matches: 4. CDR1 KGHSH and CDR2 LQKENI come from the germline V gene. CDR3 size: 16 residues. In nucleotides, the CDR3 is TGTGCCAGCTCACCACCTCCCGGACAGGGCTACAATGAGCAGTTCTTC. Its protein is CASSPPPGQGYNEQFF.

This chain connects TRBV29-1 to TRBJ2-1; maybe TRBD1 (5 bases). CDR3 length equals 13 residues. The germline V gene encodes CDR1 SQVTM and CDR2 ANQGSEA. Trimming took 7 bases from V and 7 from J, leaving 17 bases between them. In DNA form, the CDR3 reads TGCAGCGCGATGACAGCAAATTCAAATGAGCAGTTCTTC. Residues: CSAMTANSNEQFF.

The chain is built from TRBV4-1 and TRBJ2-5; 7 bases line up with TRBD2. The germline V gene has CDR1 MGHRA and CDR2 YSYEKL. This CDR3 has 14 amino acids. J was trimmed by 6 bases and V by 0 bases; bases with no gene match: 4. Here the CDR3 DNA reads TGCGCCAGCAGCCAAGATCGGGGGGAAAAGACCCAGTACTTC. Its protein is CASSQDRGEKTQYF.

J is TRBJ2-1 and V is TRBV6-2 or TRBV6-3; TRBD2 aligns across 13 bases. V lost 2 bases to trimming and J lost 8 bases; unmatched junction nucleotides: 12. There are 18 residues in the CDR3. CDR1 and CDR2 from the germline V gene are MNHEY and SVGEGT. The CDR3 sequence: CASSYAPQLAGGPDEQFF. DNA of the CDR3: TGTGCCAGCAGTTACGCCCCCCAACTAGCGGGAGGGCCCGATGAGCAGTTCTTC.

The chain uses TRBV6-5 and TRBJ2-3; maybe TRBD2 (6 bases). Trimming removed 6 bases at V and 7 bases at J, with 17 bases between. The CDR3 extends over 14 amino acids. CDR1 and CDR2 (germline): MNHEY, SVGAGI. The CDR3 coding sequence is TGTGCCAGCAGGGCCTTCGGAGGGGAATATACGCAGTATTTT. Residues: CASRAFGGEYTQYF.

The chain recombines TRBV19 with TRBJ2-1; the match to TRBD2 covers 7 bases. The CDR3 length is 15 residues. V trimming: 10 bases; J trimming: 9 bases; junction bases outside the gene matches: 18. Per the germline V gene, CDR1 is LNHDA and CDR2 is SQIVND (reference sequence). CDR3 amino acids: CATKESGTTWGEQFF. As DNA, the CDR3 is TGTGCCACTAAGGAGAGCGGGACCACTTGGGGTGAGCAGTTCTTC.

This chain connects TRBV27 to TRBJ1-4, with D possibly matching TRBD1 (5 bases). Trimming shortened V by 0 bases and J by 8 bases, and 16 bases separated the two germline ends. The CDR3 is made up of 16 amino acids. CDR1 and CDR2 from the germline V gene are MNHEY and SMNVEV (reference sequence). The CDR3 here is CASSLSPTAGPEKLFF. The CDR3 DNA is TGTGCCAGCAGTTTATCCCCGACAGCCGGTCCGGAAAAACTGTTTTTT.

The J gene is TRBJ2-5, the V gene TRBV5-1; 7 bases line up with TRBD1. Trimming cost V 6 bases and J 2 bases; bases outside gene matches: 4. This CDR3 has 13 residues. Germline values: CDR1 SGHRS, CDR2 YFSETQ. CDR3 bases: TGCGCCAGCAACGACAGGGAGCAAGAGACCCAGTACTTC. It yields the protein CASNDREQETQYF.